These 24 T cell receptor beta chains came from one sample sequenced in a study of blood T cell repertoires in COVID-19. Sequencing was performed with immunoSEQ multiplex PCR; in TCRdb, only in-frame clones are kept and a portion is missing. Of roughly 260,000 clones in the sample, about 85% were seen once. Sequenced: peripheral blood. The receptors come from a man in his fifties or sixties who had recovered from COVID-19.

The genes are TRBV7-2 and TRBJ2-1; no clear D gene. The CDR3 consists of 15 residues. Trimming cost V 1 base and J 3 bases, with 10 bases left between them. Germline V gives CDR1 SGHTA, CDR2 FQGNSA. The CDR3 protein is CASSLGLRSYNEQFF. The CDR3 DNA is TGTGCCAGCAGCTTAGGGCTCCGCAGCTACAATGAGCAGTTCTTC.

A single count supports this clone. The rearrangement links TRBV5-4 to TRBJ2-1; 9 bases match TRBD1. The germline V gene has CDR1 SGHNT and CDR2 YYREEE (reference sequence). V shed 3 bases, J shed 0 bases, and the junction held 4 bases outside the gene matches. This CDR3 has 16 amino acids. CDR3 DNA: TGTGCCAGCAGCTCGTCGACAGGGGGCTCCTACAATGAGCAGTTCTTC. This translates into CASSSSTGGSYNEQFF.

V is TRBV5-6 and J is TRBJ2-3; TRBD2 matches at 8 bases. Per germline, CDR1 SGHDT and CDR2 YYEEEE. CDR3 length: 15 amino acids. J lost 0 bases, V lost 3 bases, and 3 bases had no gene match. The CDR3 loop reads CASSSERGSTDTQYF. The CDR3 DNA reads as TGTGCCAGCAGCTCTGAGCGGGGGAGCACAGATACGCAGTATTTT.

The rearrangement links TRBV4-1 to TRBJ2-7, with 8 positions matching TRBD2. This CDR3 comprises 15 residues. CDR1 and CDR2 (germline): MGHRA, YSYEKL. V lost 5 bases and J lost 4; bases outside the gene matches: 10. Here the CDR3 DNA reads TGCGCCAGCAGCATCGGGACTAGTGAAATTTACGAGCAGTACTTC. This encodes CASSIGTSEIYEQYF.

The CDR3 coding sequence is TGTGCCAGCAGTAGCGGGGGGGCCGCCCAAGAGACCCAGTACTTC. Protein: CASSSGGAAQETQYF. This chain joins TRBV2 and TRBJ2-5; 10 bases line up with TRBD2. V gave up 5 bases and J gave up 1 base; unmatched junction bases: 4. Germline-derived CDR1 and CDR2 are SNHLY and FYNNEI. There are 15 residues in the CDR3.

The gene calls are TRBV18 and TRBJ1-2; TRBD1 matches at 7 bases. Germline values: CDR1 KGHSH, CDR2 LQKENI. The V gene end was trimmed by 2 bases and the J gene end by 5 bases; junction bases not matched to a gene: 8. The CDR3 is 15 residues long. The CDR3 DNA sequence: TGTGCCAGCTCACCAGTCCGGGACAGCCCTTATGGCTACACCTTC. It is translated as CASSPVRDSPYGYTF.

The chain combines TRBV7-8 with TRBJ1-1; TRBD1 aligns across 7 bases. With V trimmed by 2 bases and J by 1 base, 7 bases remained unmatched. This CDR3 is 16 amino acids long. Germline V gene sequence: CDR1 SGHVS, CDR2 FQNEAQ. CDR3 sequence (DNA): TGTGCCAGCAGCTTAAGCCCGACAGGGTGGAACACTGAAGCTTTCTTT. Translation gives CASSLSPTGWNTEAFF.

The rearrangement uses TRBV7-2 and TRBJ2-3; TRBD2 agrees at 10 bases. Germline trimming cut 1 base from V and 10 bases from J; bases unmatched to any gene: 14. Germline-derived CDR1 and CDR2 are SGHTA and FQGNSA. The CDR3 is made up of 17 amino acids. The CDR3 here is CASSLVKGSGGPCSQYF. CDR3 bases: TGTGCCAGCAGCTTAGTGAAGGGTAGCGGGGGGCCCTGTTCGCAGTATTTT. Full variable domain (remainder filled in from reference TRBV7-2 and TRBJ2-3): GAGVSQSPSNKVTEKGKDVELRCDPISGHTALYWYRQSLGQGLEFLIYFQGNSAPDKSGLPSDRFSAERTGGSVSTLTIQRTQQEDSAVYLCASSLVKGSGGPCSQYFGPGTRLTVL.

The chain joins TRBV4-2 to TRBJ2-7; TRBD1 matches 10 bases. CDR3 length: 15 amino acids. In germline, CDR1 is LGHNA, CDR2 YNFKEQ. V dropped 3 bases and J dropped 2; count of bases not matched to a gene: 4. CDR3 loop: CASSHRDRGTYEQYF. CDR3 nucleotides: TGTGCCAGCAGCCACCGGGACAGGGGCACCTACGAGCAGTACTTC.

This rearrangement joins TRBV29-1 to TRBJ2-1, with 13 bases matching TRBD2. The CDR3 runs 15 residues. Trimming took 4 bases from V and 2 from J; bases not matched to a gene: 2. Germline lookup yields CDR1 SQVTM and CDR2 ANQGSEA. The CDR3 protein is CSVGGLAGAYNEQFF. DNA for the CDR3: TGCAGCGTTGGTGGACTAGCGGGGGCCTACAATGAGCAGTTCTTC.

The chain is built from TRBV7-3 and TRBJ1-6, with 7 bases lining up with TRBD1. The CDR3 totals 14 residues. Germline lookup yields CDR1 SGHTA and CDR2 FQGTGA. J was trimmed by 6 bases and V by 5 bases; bases with no gene match: 4. The CDR3 coding sequence is TGTGCCAGCAGCCCTGGACAGGCTAATTCACCCCTCCACTTT. This codes for CASSPGQANSPLHF.

The genes are TRBV15 and TRBJ2-3, with a tentative D call TRBD2 (6 bases). V was cut by 5 bases and J by 6 bases, with 21 bases left in between. Germline CDR1 LNHNV, CDR2 YYDKDF (reference sequence). The CDR3 spans 16 residues. CDR3 residues: CATSPTTGGVKDTQYF. CDR3 bases: TGTGCCACCAGCCCAACCACAGGCGGGGTGAAGGATACGCAGTATTTT. Full variable domain (outside the CDR3, taken from reference TRBV15 and TRBJ2-3): DAMVIQNPRYQVTQFGKPVTLSCSQTLNHNVMYWYQQKSSQAPKLLFHYYDKDFNNEADTPDNFQSRRPNTSFCFLDIRSPGLGDTAMYLCATSPTTGGVKDTQYFGPGTRLTVL.

The V and J genes are TRBV4-2 and TRBJ2-7, with a possible D match to TRBD1 (5 bases). The V and J ends lost 4 bases and 3 bases respectively, with 10 bases between them. CDR1 is LGHNA, CDR2 YNFKEQ, per germline. CDR3 length equals 13 residues. The DNA of the CDR3 is TGTGCCAGCAGCCGGTCGACAGACTACGAGCAGTACTTC. This translates into CASSRSTDYEQYF.

The chain carries TRBV4-2 and TRBJ1-2; 8 bases map to TRBD1. The CDR3 consists of 16 residues. Germline trimming cut 4 bases from V and 0 bases from J; bases unmatched to any gene: 7. Germline CDR1 and CDR2: LGHNA and YNFKEQ. CDR3 sequence (DNA): TGTGCCAGCAGCCTTCAGGGGGCAGCCTCTAACTATGGCTACACCTTC. Its protein is CASSLQGAASNYGYTF.

The gene calls are TRBV5-4 and TRBJ1-1, with a tentative D call TRBD1 (6 bases). The CDR3 is made up of 13 amino acids. The germline V gene encodes CDR1 SGHNT and CDR2 YYREEE (reference sequence). Trimming removed 4 bases from V and 7 bases from J, with 14 bases in between. The CDR3, as DNA: TGTGCCAGCAGCAACCCTGGGGGCCTTGAAGCTTTCTTT. It is translated as CASSNPGGLEAFF.

This clone was counted a single time. The chain links TRBV9 to TRBJ2-1; 7 positions match TRBD2. V was pared by 3 bases and J by 5 bases, with 11 bases of the junction left unmatched. This CDR3 spans 16 amino acids. In germline, CDR1 is SGDLS, CDR2 YYNGEE. This CDR3 is CASSATPGGIDNEQFF. Here the CDR3 DNA reads TGTGCCAGCAGCGCCACACCCGGGGGGATCGACAATGAGCAGTTCTTC.

The CDR3 DNA is TGTGCCAGTAGTATAGCCAACAGGGGGACGGAAGGCTACACCTTC. Amino acid sequence: CASSIANRGTEGYTF. The chain carries TRBV19 and TRBJ1-2; TRBD1 matches 8 bases. Trimming at V came to 1 base and at J to 8 bases, leaving 9 bases not matched to a gene. Germline CDR1 is LNHDA and CDR2 is SQIVND (reference sequence). The CDR3 loop spans 15 amino acids.

This clone has only a few counts. CDR3 loop: CAWNHRQGNYEQYF. The CDR3 DNA reads as TGTGCCTGGAATCACCGACAGGGTAACTACGAGCAGTACTTC. The V gene is TRBV30, the J gene TRBJ2-7; TRBD1 matches 7 bases. The CDR3 covers 14 residues. V shed 4 bases and J 3 bases; nucleotides not matched to a gene: 9. Germline loops: CDR1 GTSNPN, CDR2 SVGIG (reference sequence).

This CDR3 is CASSLGRLTGGYTF. Written as DNA, the CDR3 is TGTGCCAGCAGCTTAGGCAGGCTCACGGGAGGCTACACCTTC. The chain uses TRBV11-2 and TRBJ1-2, with D hard to call. V was cut by 1 base and J by 8 bases, with 14 bases left in between. The CDR3 has 14 amino acids. The germline gives CDR1 SGHAT, CDR2 FQNNGV.

J is TRBJ2-2 and V is TRBV10-1; tentative D call: TRBD1 (5 bases). V gave up 3 bases and J gave up 3 bases, with 5 bases separating them. The germline gives CDR1 WNHNN, CDR2 SYGVQD (reference sequence). CDR3 length equals 13 residues. The CDR3 coding sequence is TGCGCCAGCAGTGACAGGGACACCGGGGAGCTGTTTTTT. Translated: CASSDRDTGELFF.

The chain uses TRBV5-1 and TRBJ1-1; 9 bases line up with TRBD1. Germline assignment: CDR1 SGHRS and CDR2 YFSETQ. There are 17 residues in the CDR3. The junction had 21 bases not matched to a gene; V was cut back by 4 bases and J by 11 bases. CDR3 coding DNA: TGCGCCAGCAGCGTGGGACAGGGCCGGATTACCTCCAATCGGGCTTTCTTT. Translating gives CASSVGQGRITSNRAFF.

The chain uses TRBV11-2 and TRBJ1-4; possibly TRBD1 for D (6 bases). The CDR3 is 12 amino acids. Trimming took off 0 bases at V and 10 bases at J, with 6 bases between the two ends. Germline V gives CDR1 SGHAT, CDR2 FQNNGV. The CDR3 region has the DNA TGTGCCAGCAGCTTAGACAGGGGAAAACTGTTTTTT. Translated, it gives CASSLDRGKLFF.

The chain is built from TRBV29-1 and TRBJ2-2; D perhaps matches TRBD1 (5 bases). The CDR3 runs 12 residues. V shed 6 bases and J shed 1 base, with 6 bases lying between them. The V gene's germline CDR1 is SQVTM and CDR2 ANQGSEA. CDR3 residues: CSVQVNTGELFF. The CDR3 bases are TGCAGCGTACAGGTGAACACCGGGGAGCTGTTTTTT.

This chain uses TRBV5-4 with TRBJ2-3; TRBD2 might be the D (5 bases). Germline CDR1 reads SGHNT; CDR2 reads YYREEE (reference sequence). The germline V and J ends were trimmed by 4 bases and 6 bases, with 12 bases remaining between them. This CDR3 has 13 amino acids. The CDR3 region has the DNA TGTGCCAGCAGCCCGAGGGCCCCTGATACGCAGTATTTT. This gives the protein CASSPRAPDTQYF. Full variable domain (rest looked up from reference TRBV5-4 and TRBJ2-3): ETGVTQSPTHLIKTRGQQVTLRCSSQSGHNTVSWYQQALGQGPQFIFQYYREEENGRGNFPPRFSGLQFPNYSSELNVNALELDDSALYLCASSPRAPDTQYFGPGTRLTVL.